This TCR beta chain is from a study of cytomegalovirus exposure and HLA in healthy donors. As for the study in general: Unique TCR beta sequences numbering about 100 million came from approximately 180 million T cells in an earlier analysis.

Vbeta (60) and Jbeta (13) primers were used in the PCR. Clones were sequenced by immunoSEQ multiplex PCR, and TCRdb holds only the in-frame ones, with some missing. The profile shows tens of thousands of clones, 85% of them singletons. Study observations and caveats: Researchers reported in a later analysis that common viral pathogens appeared linked to several top clusters. Later analysis demonstrated an association between a missense DCLRE1C variant and TCR beta V- and J-gene trimming.

In this sample, this clone turned up once. Antigen unknown. V trimming: 3 bases; J trimming: 4 bases; junction bases outside the gene matches: 7. Looked up from germline, CDR1 is MGHRA and CDR2 is YSYEKL. The CDR3 covers 15 residues. The chain recombines TRBV4-1 with TRBJ1-1; 8 bases fit TRBD1. The receptor was isolated from a female donor in good health and CMV-seronegative. The material sequenced was PBMCs. CDR3 in amino acids: CASSHGDRLPTEAFF. In DNA, the CDR3 is TGCGCCAGCAGCCACGGGGACAGGCTCCCCACTGAAGCTTTCTTT.